Below are 2 T cell receptor beta chains sequenced from a single sample in a study of cytomegalovirus exposure and HLA in healthy donors. A multiplex PCR was run with 60 Vbeta primers and 13 Jbeta primers. The repertoire was sequenced with immunoSEQ multiplex PCR; TCRdb's copy has only in-frame clones and lacks some. The sample lists about 110,000 clones; 82% were seen once. The specimen sequenced was PBMCs. The receptors stem from a man aged 25-45 years in good health and CMV-seropositive.

The V call is TRBV5-6, the J call TRBJ2-1, with 9 bases matching TRBD2. Germline lookup yields CDR1 SGHDT and CDR2 YYEEEE. Unmatched junction bases numbered 2, after V lost 0 bases and J lost 4 bases. The CDR3 loop spans 15 amino acids. This CDR3 reads CASSLGTSVYNEQFF. DNA of the CDR3: TGTGCCAGCAGCTTGGGGACTAGCGTTTACAATGAGCAGTTCTTC.

V usage is TRBV9 and J usage is TRBJ2-5; 11 positions agree with TRBD2. The trim removed 3 bases at V and 14 bases at J, leaving 9 bases unmatched. This CDR3 is built from 13 residues. Germline V gives CDR1 SGDLS, CDR2 YYNGEE. The CDR3 DNA reads TGTGCCAGCAGCGGACCGGGACTAGCGGCCCCCTACTTC. Encoded protein: CASSGPGLAAPYF.